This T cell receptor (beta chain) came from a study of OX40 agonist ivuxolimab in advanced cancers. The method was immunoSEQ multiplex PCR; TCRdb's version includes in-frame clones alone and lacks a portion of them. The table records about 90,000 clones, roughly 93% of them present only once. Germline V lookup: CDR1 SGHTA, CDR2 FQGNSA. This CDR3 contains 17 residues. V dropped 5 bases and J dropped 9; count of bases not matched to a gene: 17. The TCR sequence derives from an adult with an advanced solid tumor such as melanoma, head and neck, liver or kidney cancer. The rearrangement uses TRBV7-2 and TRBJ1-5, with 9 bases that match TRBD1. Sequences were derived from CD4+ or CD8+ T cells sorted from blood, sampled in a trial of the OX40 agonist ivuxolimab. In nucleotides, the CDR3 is TGTGCCAGCAGCCAAGGGACAGGGCAGCGTATTCCCCTGCCCCAGCATTTT. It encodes CASSQGTGQRIPLPQHF.